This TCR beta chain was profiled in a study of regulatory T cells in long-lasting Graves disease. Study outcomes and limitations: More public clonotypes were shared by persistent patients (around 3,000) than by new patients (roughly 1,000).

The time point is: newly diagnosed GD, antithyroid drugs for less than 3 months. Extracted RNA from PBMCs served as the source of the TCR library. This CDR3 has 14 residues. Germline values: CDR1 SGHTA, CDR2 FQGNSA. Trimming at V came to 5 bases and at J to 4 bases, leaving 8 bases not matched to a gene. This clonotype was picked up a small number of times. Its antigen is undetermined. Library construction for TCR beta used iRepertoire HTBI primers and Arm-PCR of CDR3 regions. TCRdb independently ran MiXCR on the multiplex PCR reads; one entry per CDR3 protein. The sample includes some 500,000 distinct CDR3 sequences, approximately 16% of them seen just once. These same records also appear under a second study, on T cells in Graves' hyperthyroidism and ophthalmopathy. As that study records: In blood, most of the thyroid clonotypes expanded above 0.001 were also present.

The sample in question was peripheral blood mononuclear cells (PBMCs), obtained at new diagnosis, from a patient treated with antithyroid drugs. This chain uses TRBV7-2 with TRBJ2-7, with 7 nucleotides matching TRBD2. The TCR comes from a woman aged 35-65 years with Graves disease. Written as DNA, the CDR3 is TGTGCCAGCAGCCCCGGTGGTAGCGGGTACGAGCAGTACTTC. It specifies CASSPGGSGYEQYF.